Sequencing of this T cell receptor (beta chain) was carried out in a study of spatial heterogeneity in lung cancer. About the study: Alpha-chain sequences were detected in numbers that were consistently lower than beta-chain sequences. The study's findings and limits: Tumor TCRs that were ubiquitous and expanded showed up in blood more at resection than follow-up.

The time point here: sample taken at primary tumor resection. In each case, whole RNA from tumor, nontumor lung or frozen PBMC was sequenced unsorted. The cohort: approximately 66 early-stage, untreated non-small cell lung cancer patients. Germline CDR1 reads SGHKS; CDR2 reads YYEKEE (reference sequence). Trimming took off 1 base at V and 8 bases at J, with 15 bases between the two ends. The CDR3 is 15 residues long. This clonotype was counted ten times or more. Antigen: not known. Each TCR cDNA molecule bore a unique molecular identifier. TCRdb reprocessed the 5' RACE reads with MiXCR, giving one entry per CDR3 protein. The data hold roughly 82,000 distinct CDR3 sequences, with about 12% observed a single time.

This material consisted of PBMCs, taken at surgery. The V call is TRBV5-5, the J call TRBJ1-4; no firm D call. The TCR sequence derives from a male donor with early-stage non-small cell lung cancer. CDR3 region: CASSLSGPIWEKLFF. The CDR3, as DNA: TGTGCCAGCAGCTTGAGCGGACCGATCTGGGAAAAACTGTTTTTT.